This TCR beta chain was sequenced for a study of T cell responses to AZD1222 COVID-19 vaccine. The germline V gene encodes CDR1 SGHTA and CDR2 FQGTGA. This CDR3 spans 14 amino acids. V shed 4 bases, J shed 5 bases, and the junction held 3 bases outside the gene matches. The protocol was immunoSEQ multiplex PCR, while the TCRdb copy is restricted to in-frame clones and leaves out a portion. The table has approximately 130,000 clones, 80% to 90% seen once. This clone has a handful of counts. Other nucleotide sequences from this sample produce the same CDR3. Sequenced here: peripheral blood, sampled 28 days after the second AZD1222 dose. The receptor was derived from an adult who received the AZD1222 COVID-19 vaccine. The rearrangement joins TRBV7-3 to TRBJ2-5, with 11 nucleotides matching TRBD2. In DNA form, the CDR3 reads TGTGCCAGCAGCTCTGGACTAGCGGGCGAGACCCAGTACTTC. Its translation: CASSSGLAGETQYF.